The entry that follows covers one T cell receptor (beta chain) sequence. The sample comes from a study of T cell responses to AZD1222 COVID-19 vaccine. The data were produced by immunoSEQ multiplex PCR, yet TCRdb's version contains in-frame clones alone and is incomplete. The sample has about 140,000 clones, 80% to 95% seen once. Trimming took 3 bases from V and 6 from J, leaving 17 bases between them. This CDR3 comprises 15 residues. Germline CDR1 is MDHEN and CDR2 is SYDVKM. This receptor was identified in an adult in good health. J is TRBJ1-1 and V is TRBV28; the D is unclear. The sample in question was peripheral blood, obtained on day 0 of AZD1222 vaccination. CDR3 DNA sequence: TGTGCCAGCAGTTTTAGGCCCAATCGAGACGCTGAAGCTTTCTTT. Its protein product is CASSFRPNRDAEAFF.